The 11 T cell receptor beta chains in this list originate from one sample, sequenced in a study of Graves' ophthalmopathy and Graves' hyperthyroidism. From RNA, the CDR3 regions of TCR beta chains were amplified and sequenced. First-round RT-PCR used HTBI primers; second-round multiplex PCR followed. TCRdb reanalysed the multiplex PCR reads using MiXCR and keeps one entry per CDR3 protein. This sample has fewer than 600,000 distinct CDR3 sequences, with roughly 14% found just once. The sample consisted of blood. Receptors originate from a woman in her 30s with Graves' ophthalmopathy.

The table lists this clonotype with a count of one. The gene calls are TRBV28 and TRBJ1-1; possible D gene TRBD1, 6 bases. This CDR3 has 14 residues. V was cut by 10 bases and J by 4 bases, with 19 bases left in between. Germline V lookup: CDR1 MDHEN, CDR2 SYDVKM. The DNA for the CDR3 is TGTGCCACTCCTACCCTGGGACAACCCACTGAAGCTTTCTTT. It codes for CATPTLGQPTEAFF. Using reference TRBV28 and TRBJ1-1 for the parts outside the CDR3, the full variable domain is DVKVTQSSRYLVKRTGEKVFLECVQDMDHENMFWYRQDPGLGLRLIYFSYDVKMKEKGDIPEGYSVSREKKERFSLILESASTNQTSMYLCATPTLGQPTEAFFGQGTRLTVV.

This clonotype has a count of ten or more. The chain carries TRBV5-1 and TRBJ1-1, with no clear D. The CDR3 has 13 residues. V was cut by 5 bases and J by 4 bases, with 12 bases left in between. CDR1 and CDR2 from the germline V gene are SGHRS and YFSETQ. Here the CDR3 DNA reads TGCGCCAGCAGATCGAATCCGAGCACTGAAGCTTTCTTT. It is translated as CASRSNPSTEAFF.

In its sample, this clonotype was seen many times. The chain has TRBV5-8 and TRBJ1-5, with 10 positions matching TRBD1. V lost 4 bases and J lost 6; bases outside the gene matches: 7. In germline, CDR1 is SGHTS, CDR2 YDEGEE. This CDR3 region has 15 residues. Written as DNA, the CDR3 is TGTGCCAGCAGCCCTGGGACAGGGGTCGCTCAGCCCCAGCATTTT. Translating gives CASSPGTGVAQPQHF.

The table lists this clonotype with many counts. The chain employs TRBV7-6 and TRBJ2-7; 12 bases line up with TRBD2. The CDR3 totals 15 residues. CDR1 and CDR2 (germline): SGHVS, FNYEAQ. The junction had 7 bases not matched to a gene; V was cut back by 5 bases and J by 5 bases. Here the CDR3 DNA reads TGTGCCAGCAGCCCGAACCCTAGCGGGAGGGACGAGCAGTACTTC. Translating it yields CASSPNPSGRDEQYF. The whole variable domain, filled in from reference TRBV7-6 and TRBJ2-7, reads GAGVSQSPRYKVTKRGQDVALRCDPISGHVSLYWYRQALGQGPEFLTYFNYEAQQDKSGLPNDRFSAERPEGSISTLTIQRTEQRDSAMYRCASSPNPSGRDEQYFGPGTRLTVT.

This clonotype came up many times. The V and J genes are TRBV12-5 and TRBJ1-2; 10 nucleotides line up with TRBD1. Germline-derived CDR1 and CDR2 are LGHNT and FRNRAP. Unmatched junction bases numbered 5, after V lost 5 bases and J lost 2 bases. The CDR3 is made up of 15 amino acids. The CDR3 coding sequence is TGTGCTAGTGGTCCGACGGACAGGGGGAACTATGGCTACACCTTC. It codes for CASGPTDRGNYGYTF.

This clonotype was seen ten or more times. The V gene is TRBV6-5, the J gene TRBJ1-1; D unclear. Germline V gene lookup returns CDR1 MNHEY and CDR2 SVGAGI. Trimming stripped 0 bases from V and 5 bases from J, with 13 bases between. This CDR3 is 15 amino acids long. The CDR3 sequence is CASSYSAGGFTEAFF. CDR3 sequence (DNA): TGTGCCAGCAGTTACTCCGCAGGAGGATTTACTGAAGCTTTCTTT.

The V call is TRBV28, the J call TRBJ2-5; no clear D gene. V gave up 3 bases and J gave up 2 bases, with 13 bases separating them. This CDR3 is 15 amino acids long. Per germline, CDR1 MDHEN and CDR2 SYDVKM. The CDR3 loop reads CASSFNRAAQETQYF. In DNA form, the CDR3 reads TGTGCCAGCAGTTTCAACCGGGCTGCACAAGAGACCCAGTACTTC.

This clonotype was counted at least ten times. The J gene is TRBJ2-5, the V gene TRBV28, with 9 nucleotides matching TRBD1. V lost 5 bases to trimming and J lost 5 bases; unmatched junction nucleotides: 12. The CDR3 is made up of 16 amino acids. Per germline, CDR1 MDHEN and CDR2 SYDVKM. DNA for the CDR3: TGTGCCAGCAGTCAACCGGGACAGGGTTTTGCGGAGACCCAGTACTTC. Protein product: CASSQPGQGFAETQYF.

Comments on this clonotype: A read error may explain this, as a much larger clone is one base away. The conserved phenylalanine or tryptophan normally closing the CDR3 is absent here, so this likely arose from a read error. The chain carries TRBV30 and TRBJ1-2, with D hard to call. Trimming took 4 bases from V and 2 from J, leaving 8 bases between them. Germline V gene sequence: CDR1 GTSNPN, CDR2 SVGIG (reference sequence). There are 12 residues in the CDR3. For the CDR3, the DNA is TGTGCCTGGAAGGTCAGAAACTATGGCTACACCGTC. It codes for CAWKVRNYGYTV.

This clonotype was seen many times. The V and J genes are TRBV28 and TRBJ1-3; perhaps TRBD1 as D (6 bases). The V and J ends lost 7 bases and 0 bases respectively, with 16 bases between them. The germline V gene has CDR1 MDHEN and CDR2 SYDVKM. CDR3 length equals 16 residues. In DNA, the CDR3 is TGTGCCAGCAATTCTCCAGACAGGCCCTCTGGAAACACCATATATTTT. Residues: CASNSPDRPSGNTIYF. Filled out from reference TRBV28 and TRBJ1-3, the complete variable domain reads DVKVTQSSRYLVKRTGEKVFLECVQDMDHENMFWYRQDPGLGLRLIYFSYDVKMKEKGDIPEGYSVSREKKERFSLILESASTNQTSMYLCASNSPDRPSGNTIYFGEGSWLTVV.

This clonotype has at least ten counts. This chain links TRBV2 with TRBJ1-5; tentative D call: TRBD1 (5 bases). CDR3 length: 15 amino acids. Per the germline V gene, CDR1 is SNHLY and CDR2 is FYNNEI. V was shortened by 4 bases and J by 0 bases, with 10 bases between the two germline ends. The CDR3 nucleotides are TGTGCCAGCAGTGCTGGGGGGTATAGCAATCAGCCCCAGCATTTT. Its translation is CASSAGGYSNQPQHF.